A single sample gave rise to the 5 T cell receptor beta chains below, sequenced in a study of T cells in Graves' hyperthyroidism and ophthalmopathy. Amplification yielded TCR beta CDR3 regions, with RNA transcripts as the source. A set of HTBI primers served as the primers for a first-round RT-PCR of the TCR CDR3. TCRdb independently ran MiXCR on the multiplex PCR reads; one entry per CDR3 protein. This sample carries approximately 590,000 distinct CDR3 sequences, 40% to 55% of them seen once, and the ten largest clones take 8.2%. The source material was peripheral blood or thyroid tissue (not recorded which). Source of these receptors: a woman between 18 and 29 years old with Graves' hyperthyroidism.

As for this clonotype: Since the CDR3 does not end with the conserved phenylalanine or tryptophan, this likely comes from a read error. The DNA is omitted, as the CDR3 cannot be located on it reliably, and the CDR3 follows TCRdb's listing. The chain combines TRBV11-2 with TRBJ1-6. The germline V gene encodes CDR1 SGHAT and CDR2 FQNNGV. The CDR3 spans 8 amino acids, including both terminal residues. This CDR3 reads CASSSHPL.

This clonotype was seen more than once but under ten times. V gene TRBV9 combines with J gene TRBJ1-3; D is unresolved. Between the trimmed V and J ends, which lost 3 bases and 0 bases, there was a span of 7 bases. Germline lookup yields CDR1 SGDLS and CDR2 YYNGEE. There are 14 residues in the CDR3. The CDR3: CASSAQSSGNTIYF. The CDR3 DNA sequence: TGTGCCAGCAGCGCACAGAGCTCTGGAAACACCATATATTTT.

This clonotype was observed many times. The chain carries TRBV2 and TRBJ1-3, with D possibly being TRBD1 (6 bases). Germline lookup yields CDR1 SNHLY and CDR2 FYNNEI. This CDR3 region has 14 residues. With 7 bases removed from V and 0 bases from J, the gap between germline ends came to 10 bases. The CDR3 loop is CASTGQSSGNTIYF. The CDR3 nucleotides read TGTGCCAGCACTGGACAGTCCTCTGGAAACACCATATATTTT.

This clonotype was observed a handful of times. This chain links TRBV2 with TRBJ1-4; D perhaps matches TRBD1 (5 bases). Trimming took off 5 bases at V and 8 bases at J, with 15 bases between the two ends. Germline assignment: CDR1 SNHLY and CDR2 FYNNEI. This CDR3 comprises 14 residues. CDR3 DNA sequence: TGTGCCAGCAGTCCTGGAGGGGATGGGGAAAAACTGTTTTTT. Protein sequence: CASSPGGDGEKLFF. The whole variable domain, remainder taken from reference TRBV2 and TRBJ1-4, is EPEVTQTPSHQVTQMGQEVILRCVPISNHLYFYWYRQILGQKVEFLVSFYNNEISEKSEIFDDQFSVERPDGSNFTLKIRSTKLEDSAMYFCASSPGGDGEKLFFGSGTQLSVL.

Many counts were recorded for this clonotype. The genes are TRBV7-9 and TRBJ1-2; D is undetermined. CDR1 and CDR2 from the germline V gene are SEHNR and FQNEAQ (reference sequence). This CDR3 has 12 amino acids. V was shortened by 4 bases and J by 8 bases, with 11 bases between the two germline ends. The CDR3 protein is CASSSVRGGYTF. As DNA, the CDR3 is TGTGCCAGCAGCTCAGTCCGTGGAGGCTACACCTTC.